The 5 T cell receptor beta chains reported below all come from one sample, sequenced in a study of blood T cell repertoires in COVID-19. The protocol was immunoSEQ multiplex PCR, while the TCRdb copy is restricted to in-frame clones and leaves out a portion. The table has some 290,000 clones, 81% seen once. The sequenced sample was peripheral blood. The origin of the receptors is an older woman with active or convalescent COVID-19.

The V gene is TRBV5-1, the J gene TRBJ2-2; TRBD1 matches at 11 bases. CDR1 SGHRS and CDR2 YFSETQ come from the germline V gene. The CDR3 extends over 18 amino acids. J was trimmed by 7 bases and V by 0 bases; bases with no gene match: 11. The chain's CDR3 is CASSLARTGGAIIGELFF. As DNA, the CDR3 is TGCGCCAGCAGCTTGGCCCGGACAGGGGGCGCGATAATCGGGGAGCTGTTTTTT.

The chain has TRBV11-2 and TRBJ2-6; 7 bases agree with TRBD1. The CDR3 contains 18 residues. Germline CDR1 SGHAT, CDR2 FQNNGV. Trimming took 6 bases from V and 0 from J; bases not matched to a gene: 11. CDR3 bases: TGTGCCAGCAGATCCCTCCGGGGACAGCCCTCTGGGGCCAACGTCCTGACTTTC. It translates to CASRSLRGQPSGANVLTF.

The chain couples TRBV7-9 to TRBJ1-1; the D is unclear. V lost 5 bases and J 4 bases, leaving 23 bases between the germline ends. Germline-derived CDR1 and CDR2 are SEHNR and FQNEAQ (reference sequence). The CDR3 extends over 17 amino acids. DNA of the CDR3: TGTGCCAGCAGCACTCCTCCCGGGGTTTTCATCGGCACTGAAGCTTTCTTT. Translating it yields CASSTPPGVFIGTEAFF.

CDR3 nucleotides: TGTGCCATCAGTGACGGGGACAGGGGGCGACCAGATACGCAGTATTTT. Protein product: CAISDGDRGRPDTQYF. The genes are TRBV10-3 and TRBJ2-3, with TRBD1 identical over 12 bases. The CDR3 runs 16 residues. The V gene's germline CDR1 is ENHRY and CDR2 SYGVKD. The V and J ends lost 3 bases and 4 bases, in that order; junction bases with no gene match: 5.

The CDR3 bases are TGTGCCAGCGAGACAGGGTATGGCAATCAGCCCCAGCATTTT. Translating gives CASETGYGNQPQHF. The chain is built from TRBV6-5 and TRBJ1-5; 7 bases match TRBD1. Germline trimming cut 8 bases from V and 2 bases from J; bases unmatched to any gene: 6. CDR3 length: 14 residues. CDR1 MNHEY and CDR2 SVGAGI come from the germline V gene.